This TCR beta chain was found in a study of cytomegalovirus exposure and HLA in healthy donors. Study context: Approximately 180 million T cells yielded some 100 million unique TCR beta sequences, as an earlier analysis found.

Both 60 Vbeta primers and 13 Jbeta primers went into the PCR. Assay used: immunoSEQ multiplex PCR; TCRdb lists only in-frame clones, some missing. Altogether 150,000 to 200,000 clones are present, 80% being singletons, with the ten largest covering about a tenth. About this clone itself: Its specificity is not known.

V gave up 4 bases and J gave up 0 bases, with 17 bases separating them. The CDR3 is made up of 17 amino acids. From germline, CDR1 is PRHDT and CDR2 FYEKMQ (reference sequence). Study findings and constraints: Most of the TCR beta V segments (in an earlier analysis) were productive either about 87% or about 30% of the time. In a later analysis, several top co-occurrence clusters appeared linked to parvovirus B19, influenza, CMV and Epstein-Barr virus. Specific recognition of CMV antigens was confirmed in vitro for a few chains (all CMV-associated).

V and J are TRBV13 and TRBJ2-3, with a possible D match to TRBD2 (6 bases). This TCR came from a man between 18 and 29 years old in good health and CMV-seropositive. The sample was PBMCs. For the CDR3, the DNA is TGTGCCAGCAGCTCCCGGGACTCAGACGCTAGCACAGATACGCAGTATTTT. Translated, it gives CASSSRDSDASTDTQYF.